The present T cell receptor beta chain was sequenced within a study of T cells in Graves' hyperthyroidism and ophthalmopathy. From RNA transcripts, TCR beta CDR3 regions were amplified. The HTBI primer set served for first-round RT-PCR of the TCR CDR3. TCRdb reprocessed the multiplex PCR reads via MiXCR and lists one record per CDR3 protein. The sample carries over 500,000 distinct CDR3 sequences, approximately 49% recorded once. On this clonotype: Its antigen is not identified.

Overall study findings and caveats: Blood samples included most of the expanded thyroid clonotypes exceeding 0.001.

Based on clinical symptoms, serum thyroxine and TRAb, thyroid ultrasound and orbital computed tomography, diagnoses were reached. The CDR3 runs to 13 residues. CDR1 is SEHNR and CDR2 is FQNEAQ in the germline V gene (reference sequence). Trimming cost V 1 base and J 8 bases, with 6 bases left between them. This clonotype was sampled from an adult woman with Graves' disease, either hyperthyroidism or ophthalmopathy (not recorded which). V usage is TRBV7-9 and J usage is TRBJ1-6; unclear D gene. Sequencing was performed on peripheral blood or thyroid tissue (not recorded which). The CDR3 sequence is CASSLDPHSPLHF. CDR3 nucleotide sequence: TGTGCCAGCAGCTTAGATCCCCATTCACCCCTCCACTTT.